This T cell receptor beta chain comes out of a study of graft-versus-host responses after intestinal transplantation. Study-level information: All recipients got anti-thymocyte globulin induction, then tacrolimus and steroids for three to four years.

V was pared by 0 bases and J by 5 bases, with 5 bases of the junction left unmatched. Germline lookup yields CDR1 SGDLS and CDR2 YYNGEE. The CDR3 consists of 16 residues. In the case of this clone: Its target is not known.

Some clones are missing from TCRdb's copy, which holds only in-frame ones; the method was immunoSEQ multiplex PCR. The sample includes tens of thousands of clones, around 92% seen only once; the top ten take around 2.5%. The TCR was taken from a human donor who received an intestinal transplant. The sample in question was unstimulated CD8+ T cells sorted from spleen or lymph node cells, obtained before intestinal transplant. The rearrangement links TRBV9 to TRBJ2-1, with 10 bases aligning to TRBD1. CDR3 DNA sequence: TGTGCCAGCAGCGTAGCGGACAGGGGGATCAACAATGAGCAGTTCTTC. Amino acid sequence: CASSVADRGINNEQFF.